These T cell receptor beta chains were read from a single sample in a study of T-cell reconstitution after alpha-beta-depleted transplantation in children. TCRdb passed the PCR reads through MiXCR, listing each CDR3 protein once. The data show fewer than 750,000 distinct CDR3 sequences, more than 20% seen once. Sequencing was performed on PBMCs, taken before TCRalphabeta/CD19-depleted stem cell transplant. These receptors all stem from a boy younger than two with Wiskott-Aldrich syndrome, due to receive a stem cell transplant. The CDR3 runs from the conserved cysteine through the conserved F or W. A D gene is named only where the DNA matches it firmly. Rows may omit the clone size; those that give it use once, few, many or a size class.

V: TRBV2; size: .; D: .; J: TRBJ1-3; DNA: TGTGCCAGCAGTCAGGATGGGCCGCGCTCTGGAAACACCATATATTTT; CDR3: CASSQDGPRSGNTIYF
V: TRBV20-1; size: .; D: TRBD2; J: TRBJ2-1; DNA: TGCAGTGCGAGGGGTCGGGCTAGCGGAAAGAATGAGCAGTTCTTC; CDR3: CSARGRASGKNEQFF
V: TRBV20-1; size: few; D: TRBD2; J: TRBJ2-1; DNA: TGCAGTGCCGTGACTAGCGGGGGCAATGAGCAGTTCTTC; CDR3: CSAVTSGGNEQFF
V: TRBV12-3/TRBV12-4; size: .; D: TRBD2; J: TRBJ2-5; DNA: TGTGCCAGCAGTCCATCCGGGACTAGCCAAGAGACCCAGTACTTC; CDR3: CASSPSGTSQETQYF
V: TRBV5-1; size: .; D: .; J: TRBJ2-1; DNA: TGCGCCAGCAGTCGCCAGGACCTAGCCAATGAGCAGTTCTTC; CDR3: CASSRQDLANEQFF
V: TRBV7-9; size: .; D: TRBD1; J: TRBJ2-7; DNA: TGTGCCAGCAGCTGGCGACAGGGGTACGAGCAGTACTTC; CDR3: CASSWRQGYEQYF
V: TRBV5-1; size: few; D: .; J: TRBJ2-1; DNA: TGCGCCAGCAGCTTTTCCGGGCGAAGCAATGAGCAGTTCTTC; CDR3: CASSFSGRSNEQFF
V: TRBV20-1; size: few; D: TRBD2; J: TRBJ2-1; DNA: TGCAGTGCTAGAGAGACTAGCGGGATTTACAATGAGCAGTTCTTC; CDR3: CSARETSGIYNEQFF
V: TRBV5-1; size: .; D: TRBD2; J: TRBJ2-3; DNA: TGCGCCAGCACCGACGGGACTAGCGGTTACACAGATACGCAGTATTTT; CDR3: CASTDGTSGYTDTQYF
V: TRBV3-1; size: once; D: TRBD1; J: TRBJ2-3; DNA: TGTGCCAGCAGCCAAGATTCAGGGGGAGATACGCAGTATTTT; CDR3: CASSQDSGGDTQYF
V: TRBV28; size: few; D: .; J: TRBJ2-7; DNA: TGTGCCAGCAGTTGGATAAAAATTACGTTTTACGAGCAGTACTTC; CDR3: CASSWIKITFYEQYF
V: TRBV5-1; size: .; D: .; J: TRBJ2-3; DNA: TGCGCCAGCAGCCCCGAGAGCGGCCGCACAGATACGCAGTATTTT; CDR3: CASSPESGRTDTQYF
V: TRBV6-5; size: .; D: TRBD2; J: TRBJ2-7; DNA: TGTGCCAGCAGATATGACCTACTAGCGGGAGACGAGCAGTACTTC; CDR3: CASRYDLLAGDEQYF
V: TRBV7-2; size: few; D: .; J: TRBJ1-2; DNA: TGTGCCAGCAGCTTAGACGGGACATGGTTAGGCTACACCTTC; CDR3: CASSLDGTWLGYTF
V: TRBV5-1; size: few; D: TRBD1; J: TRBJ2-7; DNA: TGCGCCAGCAGAGAACAGGGGGCAATCGTCTACGAGCAGTACTTC; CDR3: CASREQGAIVYEQYF
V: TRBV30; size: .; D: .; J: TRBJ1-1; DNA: TGTGCCTGGAGTTCACGATTATACCTCATGGGGACTGAAGCTTTCTTT; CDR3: CAWSSRLYLMGTEAFF
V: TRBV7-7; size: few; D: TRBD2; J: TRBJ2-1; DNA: TGTGCCAGCAGCCGCAGGGGACTAGCGGAATACAATGAGCAGTTCTTC; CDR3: CASSRRGLAEYNEQFF
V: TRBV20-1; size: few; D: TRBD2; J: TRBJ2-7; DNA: TGCAGTGCTAGATGGACTAGCGGGCCGTCCTACGAGCAGTACTTC; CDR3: CSARWTSGPSYEQYF
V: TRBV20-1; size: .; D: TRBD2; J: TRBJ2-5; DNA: TGCAGTGCTAGAGATCGAGAACGCGGGAGAGAGACCCAGTACTTC; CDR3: CSARDRERGRETQYF
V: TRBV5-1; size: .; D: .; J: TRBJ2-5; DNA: TGCGCCAGTACCCGGGGAATACAAGAGACCCAGTACTTC; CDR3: CASTRGIQETQYF
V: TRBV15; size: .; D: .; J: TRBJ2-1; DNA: TGTGCCACCAGCGGCTCTTATCGTAGTGGCGGGAAGGGCGATGAGCAGTTCTTC; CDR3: CATSGSYRSGGKGDEQFF
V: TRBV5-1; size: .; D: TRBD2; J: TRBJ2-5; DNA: TGCGCCAGCAGCTCTGCTAGCGGCCCCCAAGAGACCCAGTACTTC; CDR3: CASSSASGPQETQYF
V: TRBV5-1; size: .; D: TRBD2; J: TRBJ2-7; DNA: TGCGCCAGCAGCTACGGGACTAGCGGAACCTACGAGCAGTACTTC; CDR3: CASSYGTSGTYEQYF
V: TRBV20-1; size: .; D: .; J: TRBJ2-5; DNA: TGCAGTGCTCCCGATCCCCAAAGCCCTGTGTTGGAGACCCAGTACTTC; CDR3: CSAPDPQSPVLETQYF
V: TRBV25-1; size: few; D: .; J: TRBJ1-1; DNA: TGTGCCAGCAGTGAAGCACAGGGACTGACTGAAGCTTTCTTT; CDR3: CASSEAQGLTEAFF
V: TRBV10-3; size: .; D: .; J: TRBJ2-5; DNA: TGTGCCATCAGTGAGTCCGCGTGGGGGGAAGGCCAAGAGACCCAGTACTTC; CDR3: CAISESAWGEGQETQYF
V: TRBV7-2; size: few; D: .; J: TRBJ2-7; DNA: TGTGCCAGCAGCCCCGTCGGTGCGCGATCCTACGAGCAGTACTTC; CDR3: CASSPVGARSYEQYF
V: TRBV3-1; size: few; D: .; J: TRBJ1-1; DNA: TGTGCCAGCAGCCAAAGTCCCAAGGCGAACACTGAAGCTTTCTTT; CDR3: CASSQSPKANTEAFF
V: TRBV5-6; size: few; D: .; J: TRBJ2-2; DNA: TGTGCCAGCATCCCCGAGGGTCCGGTAGGGCCCAACACCGGGGAGCTGTTTTTT; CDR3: CASIPEGPVGPNTGELFF
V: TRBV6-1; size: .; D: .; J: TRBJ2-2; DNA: TGTGCCAGCAGTGGCCTCCGGGTCGCCGGGGAGCTGTTTTTT; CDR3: CASSGLRVAGELFF
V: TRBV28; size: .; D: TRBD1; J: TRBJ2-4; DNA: TGTGCCAGCAGCGTCAACAGGGGGTTAGCCAAAAACATTCAGTACTTC; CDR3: CASSVNRGLAKNIQYF
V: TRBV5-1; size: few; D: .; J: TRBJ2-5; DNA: TGCGCCAGCAGCTTGGGGGGGCGAGCAGCGGATCAAGAGACCCAGTACTTC; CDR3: CASSLGGRAADQETQYF
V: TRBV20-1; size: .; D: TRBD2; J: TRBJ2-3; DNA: TGCAGTGCTAGTACTAGCGGGGGTTACACAGATACGCAGTATTTT; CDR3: CSASTSGGYTDTQYF
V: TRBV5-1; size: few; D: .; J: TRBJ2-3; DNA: TGCGCCAGCAGCTTACGACAGCCTAGCACAGATACGCAGTATTTT; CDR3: CASSLRQPSTDTQYF
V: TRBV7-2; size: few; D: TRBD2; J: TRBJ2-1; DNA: TGTGCCAGTGAACCCTGGACTAGCGGTTACAATGAGCAGTTCTTC; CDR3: CASEPWTSGYNEQFF
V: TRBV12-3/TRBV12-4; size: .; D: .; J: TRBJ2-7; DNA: TGTGCCAGCAGTCGGATGGCAGGTGGCTACGAGCAGTACTTC; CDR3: CASSRMAGGYEQYF
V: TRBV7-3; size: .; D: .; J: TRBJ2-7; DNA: TGTGCCAGCAGCTTTGCGGGAAACTCCTACGAGCAGTACTTC; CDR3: CASSFAGNSYEQYF
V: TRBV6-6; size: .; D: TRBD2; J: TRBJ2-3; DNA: TGTGCCAGCAGTACCTTTACTAGCGGGAAGATGTATTTT; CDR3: CASSTFTSGKMYF
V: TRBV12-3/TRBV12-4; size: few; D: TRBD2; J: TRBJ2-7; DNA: TGTGCCAGCAGTACTGAGACTAGCGGGTTCTCCTACGAGCAGTACTTC; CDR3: CASSTETSGFSYEQYF
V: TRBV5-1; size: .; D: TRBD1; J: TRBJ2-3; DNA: TGCGCCAGCAGCTTGCGTCAGGGGGCGCAAGATACGCAGTATTTT; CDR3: CASSLRQGAQDTQYF
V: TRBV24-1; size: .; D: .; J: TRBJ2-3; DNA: TGTGCCACCAGTGACCCCTTGACAGATACGCAGTATTTT; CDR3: CATSDPLTDTQYF
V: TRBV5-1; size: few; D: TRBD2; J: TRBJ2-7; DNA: TGCGCCAGCAGAAGGGAGGGGACCTACGAGCAGTACTTC; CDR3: CASRREGTYEQYF
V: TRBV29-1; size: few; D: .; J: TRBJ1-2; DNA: TGCAGCGTTCCTGACAGCGGCTATGGCTACACCTTC; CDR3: CSVPDSGYGYTF
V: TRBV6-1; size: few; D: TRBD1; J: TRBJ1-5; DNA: TGTGCCAGCAGCTCTGGGGGACAGGGGGCGGGTCAGCCCCAGCATTTT; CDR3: CASSSGGQGAGQPQHF
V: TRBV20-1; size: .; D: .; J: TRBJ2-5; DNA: TGCAGTGCAAAACTCGTGTCCGGGAGAGAGACCCAGTACTTC; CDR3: CSAKLVSGRETQYF
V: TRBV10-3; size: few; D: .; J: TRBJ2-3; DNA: TGTGCCATCACCCGGACCCTGGGGGACACAGATACGCAGTATTTT; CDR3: CAITRTLGDTDTQYF
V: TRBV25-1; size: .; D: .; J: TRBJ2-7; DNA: TGTGCCAGCAGATCCGTCTGGGAGCAGTACTTC; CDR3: CASRSVWEQYF
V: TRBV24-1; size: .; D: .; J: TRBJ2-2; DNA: TGTGCCACCAGTGATTATTCCGGGGAGCTGTTTTTT; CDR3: CATSDYSGELFF
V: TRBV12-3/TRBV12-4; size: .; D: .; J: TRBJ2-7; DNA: TGTGCCAGCAGTCAACGACACGAGCAGTACTTC; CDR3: CASSQRHEQYF
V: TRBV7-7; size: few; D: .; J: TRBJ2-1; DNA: TGTGCCAGCAGCCCGGTGGGGGCTCCTTTCGATGAGCAGTTCTTC; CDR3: CASSPVGAPFDEQFF
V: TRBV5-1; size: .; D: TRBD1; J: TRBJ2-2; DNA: TGCGCCAGCAGCTCGGACAGGTTTTACGGGGAGCTGTTTTTT; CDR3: CASSSDRFYGELFF
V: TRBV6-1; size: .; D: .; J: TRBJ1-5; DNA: TGTGCCAGCAGTGAATTAATGGCGGGTCAGCCCCAGCATTTT; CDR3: CASSELMAGQPQHF
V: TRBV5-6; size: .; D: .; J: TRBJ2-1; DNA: TGTGCCAGCAGCTTGGCCATGAGGTTCCGCTACAATGAGCAGTTCTTC; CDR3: CASSLAMRFRYNEQFF